The rows below give T cell receptor beta chains drawn from one sample of a study of cytomegalovirus exposure and HLA in healthy donors. Generated by immunoSEQ multiplex PCR, the TCRdb table keeps only in-frame clones and is missing some. Of 100,000 to 150,000 clones listed, about 84% are singletons. Sequenced input: PBMCs. Receptors originate from a man younger than 30 in good health and CMV-seropositive. Both conserved end residues are part of each CDR3. A D gene is named only where the DNA matches it firmly. Size tells how often a clone was seen (once, few, many) or the class of an expanded clone, and some rows leave it out.

clone_size	j_call	v_call	d_call	cdr3_nt	cdr3_aa
NA	TRBJ1-1	TRBV27	NA	TGTGCCAGCAGAACTGGACAGAGAACTCCGGCTTTCTTT	CASRTGQRTPAFF
NA	TRBJ1-5	TRBV10-3	NA	TGTGCCATCAGTGGGGGAGGCAATCAGCCCCAGCATTTT	CAISGGGNQPQHF
NA	TRBJ2-7	TRBV6-1	NA	TGTGCCAGCAGCTTAAGACATTCCTACGAGCAGTACTTC	CASSLRHSYEQYF
NA	TRBJ2-3	TRBV9	NA	TGTGCCAGCAGCGCTCGCACAGATACGCAGTATTTT	CASSARTDTQYF
NA	TRBJ1-4	TRBV6-1	NA	TGTGCCAGCAGTGATTCTGGCCTTACTGAAAAACTGTTTTTT	CASSDSGLTEKLFF
NA	TRBJ2-5	TRBV6-5	TRBD2	TGTGCCAGCAGTAACGGGGGGGGTCGGGAGACCCAGTACTTC	CASSNGGGRETQYF
NA	TRBJ1-6	TRBV6-5	TRBD1	TGTGCCAGCAAGGGGACAGGGTTTATTTCACCCCTCCACTTT	CASKGTGFISPLHF
NA	TRBJ1-1	TRBV27	NA	TGTGCCAGCATGCGACTTAATGAAGCTTTCTTT	CASMRLNEAFF
NA	TRBJ1-2	TRBV7-6	TRBD1	TGTGCCAGCAGCTTAGCGGGGCAGGGGGCCTTAAATGGCTACACCTTC	CASSLAGQGALNGYTF
NA	TRBJ2-5	TRBV13	TRBD2	TGTGCCAGCAGCTTAAGGGCGACTTCTAGCGGACAAGAGACCCAGTACTTC	CASSLRATSSGQETQYF
NA	TRBJ2-1	TRBV7-9	NA	TGTGCCAGCCCCCCGGGGGCGGGGGTGGGTGAGCAGTTCTTC	CASPPGAGVGEQFF
NA	TRBJ2-1	TRBV7-2	TRBD2	TGTGCCAGCAGCTTATTCCAAGGACTAGCGGGAAATGAGCAGTTCTTC	CASSLFQGLAGNEQFF
NA	TRBJ2-7	TRBV2	TRBD1	TGTGCCAGCAGTCAAGACAGGGGCAGCTCCTACGAGCAGTACTTC	CASSQDRGSSYEQYF
few	TRBJ2-3	TRBV11-2	TRBD2	TGTGCCAGCAGCCGCGGGAGTCGTACAGATACGCAGTATTTT	CASSRGSRTDTQYF
NA	TRBJ1-2	TRBV25-1	NA	TGTGCCAGCAGTGAGCCAGGGGTGAGCTATGGCTACACCTTC	CASSEPGVSYGYTF
NA	TRBJ2-2	TRBV6-1	NA	TGTGCCAGCATCAACAGGTTTGGCACCGGGGAGCTGTTTTTT	CASINRFGTGELFF
NA	TRBJ2-5	TRBV7-2	NA	TGTGCCAGCAGCTCCTGGACAGAGCAAGAGACCCAGTACTTC	CASSSWTEQETQYF
few	TRBJ2-1	TRBV7-7	NA	TGTGCTAGCAGCTTAGCAGGGAGCTCCTACAATGAGCAGTTCTTC	CASSLAGSSYNEQFF
NA	TRBJ2-5	TRBV6-1	TRBD2	TGTGCCAGCAGTGACCTTCTAGCGGGGGGTGTGAAGACCCAGTACTTC	CASSDLLAGGVKTQYF
NA	TRBJ2-1	TRBV19	TRBD1	TGTGCCAGTAGTACGGACAGGGGCTCCTACAATGAGCAGTTCTTC	CASSTDRGSYNEQFF
NA	TRBJ1-1	TRBV7-2	NA	TGTGCCAGCAGCTTAGATAGCCCGATGAACACTGAAGCTTTCTTT	CASSLDSPMNTEAFF
NA	TRBJ1-2	TRBV19	NA	TGTGCCAGTAGTATCCTCGACAGGACCTATGGCTACACCTTC	CASSILDRTYGYTF
NA	TRBJ1-1	TRBV5-6	TRBD1	TGTGCCAGCAGCTGGACAGGAACTAGACCGAACACTGAAGCTTTCTTT	CASSWTGTRPNTEAFF
NA	TRBJ2-5	TRBV30	NA	TGTGCCTGGAGTGCCAAAACAGGGAAAGAGACCCAGTACTTC	CAWSAKTGKETQYF
NA	TRBJ2-1	TRBV25-1	TRBD2	TGTGCCAGCAGTGCCCGGCCACTAGCGGGAGTCAATGAGCAGTTCTTC	CASSARPLAGVNEQFF
NA	TRBJ1-1	TRBV29-1	NA	TGCAGCGTCCACTATGGGAACACTGAAGCTTTCTTT	CSVHYGNTEAFF
few	TRBJ2-7	TRBV7-2	NA	TGTTCCAGCAGGAAGTCGGGATACGAGCAGTACTTC	CSSRKSGYEQYF
NA	TRBJ1-2	TRBV19	TRBD1	TGTGCCAGTAGTCTCGGACAGGGTGGCTACACCTTC	CASSLGQGGYTF
NA	TRBJ1-1	TRBV9	NA	TGTGCCAGCAGCGTAGCTAGGGGTGCAGAAGCTTTCTTT	CASSVARGAEAFF
NA	TRBJ2-3	TRBV18	NA	TGTGCCAGCTCACCAACTACGATCGGGGATACGCAGTATTTT	CASSPTTIGDTQYF
NA	TRBJ1-6	TRBV15	NA	TGTGCCACCAGCAGAGATAGAGGGAGCGGTTCACCCCTCCACTTT	CATSRDRGSGSPLHF
NA	TRBJ1-2	TRBV6-5	NA	TGTGCCAGCACCCTAGACCCCGCCTATGGCTACACCTTC	CASTLDPAYGYTF
NA	TRBJ1-1	TRBV2	TRBD1	TGTGCCAGCAGAGACAGGGGTCCTTACACTGAAGCTTTCTTT	CASRDRGPYTEAFF
NA	TRBJ2-7	TRBV11-2	NA	TGTGCCAGCAGCTTCTCGGGGTACTACGAGCAGTACTTC	CASSFSGYYEQYF
NA	TRBJ1-2	TRBV2	TRBD1	TGTGCCAGCAGTGATTATCTTCGGGACAGCTCTAACTATGGCTACACCTTC	CASSDYLRDSSNYGYTF
NA	TRBJ1-3	TRBV30	NA	TGTGCCTGGAGGCAGGGTCATCCTGGAAACGCCATATATTTT	CAWRQGHPGNAIYF
NA	TRBJ2-3	TRBV20-1	NA	TGCAGTGCCTTTATCCTAGATACGCAGTATTTT	CSAFILDTQYF
NA	TRBJ1-1	TRBV6-7	TRBD1	TGTGCCAGCAGTACCAGGGGGCTTACTGAAGCTTTCTTT	CASSTRGLTEAFF
NA	TRBJ2-1	TRBV9	TRBD2	TGTGCCAGCAGCGTAGAACTAGCGGGAGGGGATGAGCAGTTCTTC	CASSVELAGGDEQFF
NA	TRBJ2-6	TRBV5-6	NA	TGTGCCAGCAGCTTGGAGAGCTCTGGGGCCAACGTCCTGACTTTC	CASSLESSGANVLTF
once	TRBJ2-5	TRBV6-5	TRBD1	TGTGCCAGCAGTTACTATACAGGACAGGGTGGGGTGACCCAGTACTTC	CASSYYTGQGGVTQYF
NA	TRBJ2-7	TRBV7-9	TRBD2	TGTTCCAGCAGCATCTCTAGCGGGTCGACCTACGAGCAGTACTTC	CSSSISSGSTYEQYF
NA	TRBJ1-2	TRBV6-1	NA	TGTGCCAGCAGTGGGGGGGGAAGCGGCTACACCTTC	CASSGGGSGYTF
NA	TRBJ2-2	TRBV7-8	NA	TGTGCCAGCAGCTTAGCGGGGCCCGGGGAGCTGTTTTTT	CASSLAGPGELFF
NA	TRBJ1-3	TRBV5-5	NA	TGTGCCAGCAGCCTCAGATACTCTGGAAACACCATATATTTT	CASSLRYSGNTIYF
few	TRBJ2-5	TRBV7-9	NA	TGTGCCAGCAGCAGCGGCTCGGAAGAGACCCAGTACTTC	CASSSGSEETQYF
NA	TRBJ2-7	TRBV29-1	NA	TGCAGCGCATATGTCGGGACTTCTATCGAGCAGTACTTC	CSAYVGTSIEQYF
NA	TRBJ1-1	TRBV18	NA	TGTGCCAGCTTCCAGGGTCGGAACACTGAAGCTTTCTTT	CASFQGRNTEAFF
NA	TRBJ2-5	TRBV10-2	TRBD1	TGCGCCAGCAGAGGGACAGGGTGGAGGGAGACCCAGTACTTC	CASRGTGWRETQYF
NA	TRBJ2-2	TRBV7-9	TRBD1	TGTGCCAGCAGCCCCCGGGACAGGGGTGCCGGGGAGCTGTTTTTT	CASSPRDRGAGELFF
NA	TRBJ1-2	TRBV7-2	NA	TGTGCCAGCAGCTTAGTAGTCGGCAGGGGAAATGGCTACACCTTC	CASSLVVGRGNGYTF
few	TRBJ2-7	TRBV5-6	NA	TGTGCCAGCAGCTTATCCAACGAGCAGTACTTC	CASSLSNEQYF
NA	TRBJ2-3	TRBV20-1	NA	TGCAGTGCTAGTCAAGATACGCAGTATTTT	CSASQDTQYF
NA	TRBJ2-5	TRBV7-2	TRBD1	TGTGCCAGCAGCCTAGAGGGACAGTCCTTCGAGAAGTACTTC	CASSLEGQSFEKYF
few	TRBJ2-3	TRBV6-5	NA	TGTGCCAGCAGCCGGGAGGGGGCAACAGATACGCAGTATTTT	CASSREGATDTQYF
NA	TRBJ1-2	TRBV7-2	NA	TGTGCCAGCAGCTTAGATGGGGGGAGGCTTGATGGCTACACCTTC	CASSLDGGRLDGYTF